The subject of this entry is one T cell receptor beta chain. These data come from a study of cytomegalovirus exposure and HLA in healthy donors. The CDR3 spans 14 residues. V gave up 4 bases and J gave up 1 base; unmatched junction bases: 4. Germline V lookup: CDR1 SGHNT, CDR2 YYREEE (reference sequence). It was with 60 Vbeta and 13 Jbeta primers that the PCR ran. Generated by immunoSEQ multiplex PCR, the TCRdb table keeps only in-frame clones and is missing some. The sample totals around 100,000 clones. The receptor was isolated from a man aged 35 to 55 in good health and CMV-seropositive. Input material: PBMCs. The chain joins TRBV5-4 to TRBJ1-1; 7 nucleotides line up with TRBD1. The CDR3 protein is CASSPNRGNTEAFF. For the CDR3, the DNA is TGTGCCAGCAGCCCTAACAGGGGGAACACTGAAGCTTTCTTT.